A selection of T cell receptor beta chains follows, all from one sample in a study of blood T cell repertoires in COVID-19. Sequenced by immunoSEQ multiplex PCR; TCRdb stores in-frame clones only, minus some. The repertoire holds 220,000 or so clones, roughly 80% seen once, with less than 6.5% in the top ten. Sequencing was carried out using peripheral blood. All receptors come from a woman between 55 and 75 years old who had recovered from COVID-19. CDR3s include the opening cysteine and the closing phenylalanine or tryptophan. D genes are given only for firm matches. Clone size is shown for a subset of rows, as once, few, many or a class of expanded clone.

abundance	d_gene	v_gene	j_gene	CDR3nt	CDR3aa
NA	NA	TRBV6-5	TRBJ2-5	TGTGCCAGCACCCCAGTCGTGGGGGGACCTGAGACCCAGTACTTC	CASTPVVGGPETQYF
NA	NA	TRBV29-1	TRBJ1-1	TGCAGCGTTGTCAGGGAGGGGAACACTGAAGCTTTCTTT	CSVVREGNTEAFF
NA	NA	TRBV19	TRBJ1-2	TGTGCCAGTAGTATTAGGCCAGGGGCTACTAACTATGGCTACACCTTC	CASSIRPGATNYGYTF
NA	NA	TRBV10-3	TRBJ1-3	TGTGCCATCAGTGTAAAGGGGGATGGAAACACCATATATTTT	CAISVKGDGNTIYF
NA	TRBD1	TRBV4-1	TRBJ2-1	TGCGCCAGCAGCCAAGCGGGACAGGGCTACAATGAGCAGTTCTTC	CASSQAGQGYNEQFF
NA	NA	TRBV7-8	TRBJ1-3	TGTGCCAGCAGCTTAAGGGAAGGGGCAATTCGTGGAAACACCATATATTTT	CASSLREGAIRGNTIYF
NA	NA	TRBV12-3/TRBV12-4	TRBJ2-3	TGTGCCAGCAGTTCTAGAGGTGATACGCAGTATTTT	CASSSRGDTQYF
NA	TRBD1	TRBV3-1/TRBV3-2	TRBJ1-1	TGTGCCAGCAGCCACCGAAACAGGGGTATGAACACTGAAGCTTTCTTT	CASSHRNRGMNTEAFF
NA	TRBD1	TRBV7-2	TRBJ1-3	TGTGCCAGCAGCGCCAGGACAGGGGTCTCTGGAAACACCATATATTTT	CASSARTGVSGNTIYF
NA	NA	TRBV27	TRBJ1-1	TGTGCCAGCAGGACCTCCACCGGGGAGGCTGAAGCTTTCTTT	CASRTSTGEAEAFF
NA	NA	TRBV6-6	TRBJ2-5	TGTGCCAGCAGTTATAGCCCCCACCTCCAAGAGACCCAGTACTTC	CASSYSPHLQETQYF
NA	TRBD2	TRBV7-3	TRBJ2-3	TGTGCCAGCAGCTTACTAGCGGGGGGATGGGGCACAGATACGCAGTATTTT	CASSLLAGGWGTDTQYF
NA	NA	TRBV5-1	TRBJ1-3	TGCGCCAGCTCCCGGGGGGGCAGTGGTGGAAACACCATATATTTT	CASSRGGSGGNTIYF
NA	NA	TRBV4-2	TRBJ1-4	TGTGCCAGCAGCCAGCCCCACCAGCGGGAAAAACTGTTTTTT	CASSQPHQREKLFF
NA	TRBD2	TRBV19	TRBJ2-1	TGTGCCAGTAGTCCAGCGGGGGGGCCGAATGAGCAGTTCTTC	CASSPAGGPNEQFF
NA	TRBD2	TRBV6-6	TRBJ2-3	TGTGCCAGCAGCCTCGGACTAGGCGGCACAGATACGCAGTATTTT	CASSLGLGGTDTQYF
once	NA	TRBV5-5	TRBJ2-1	TGTGCCAGCAGTCTGACAGACTACAATGAGCAGTTCTTC	CASSLTDYNEQFF
NA	NA	TRBV7-9	TRBJ1-2	TGTGCCAGCAGCCGCTACAGGGATTTGGGCTATGGCTACACCTTC	CASSRYRDLGYGYTF
NA	NA	TRBV18	TRBJ2-3	TGTGCCAGCTCACCCCCGGCGGGGCAGGGAGGTACGCAGTATTTT	CASSPPAGQGGTQYF
NA	NA	TRBV29-1	TRBJ1-3	TGCAGCGTTGCCGGGTTAATAGGCTCTGGAAACACCATATATTTT	CSVAGLIGSGNTIYF
NA	NA	TRBV27	TRBJ2-1	TGTGCCAGCAGTCCTTTGGGGGGGCTATCCTACAATGAGCAGTTCTTC	CASSPLGGLSYNEQFF
NA	TRBD1	TRBV7-9	TRBJ1-5	TGTGCCAGCAGCCCCCAGGGGGGTCAGCCCCAGCATTTT	CASSPQGGQPQHF
NA	TRBD1	TRBV2	TRBJ1-4	TGTGCCAGCAAGGGGGCTGATGAAAAACTGTTTTTT	CASKGADEKLFF
NA	NA	TRBV3-1/TRBV3-2	TRBJ2-2	TGTGCCAGCAGCCGGAGCCCGGGACAGAACACCGGGGAGCTGTTTTTT	CASSRSPGQNTGELFF
NA	NA	TRBV3-1/TRBV3-2	TRBJ2-7	TGTGCCAGCAGCCAAGACGGCGAGCAGTACTTC	CASSQDGEQYF
NA	NA	TRBV16	TRBJ1-3	TGTGCCAGCAGCCAACGGTCCTCGTCTGGAAACACCATATATTTT	CASSQRSSSGNTIYF
few	TRBD1	TRBV23-1	TRBJ2-1	TGCGCCGGAACGGGACAGGGGGCGCATCATGAGCAGTTCTTC	CAGTGQGAHHEQFF
NA	NA	TRBV27	TRBJ2-1	TGTGCCAGCAGTTTAGGGTCAGCGATTGAGCAGTTCTTC	CASSLGSAIEQFF
once	NA	TRBV7-8	TRBJ1-4	TGTGCCAGCAGCCCCCTTGACACAGCTTTTCATGAAAAACTGTTTTTT	CASSPLDTAFHEKLFF
NA	NA	TRBV3-1/TRBV3-2	TRBJ1-1	TGTGCCAGCAGCCAAGACATCGGGGAAACTGAAGCTTTCTTT	CASSQDIGETEAFF
NA	TRBD1	TRBV6-5	TRBJ2-3	TGTGCCAGCAGGGACAGGCCCACAGATACGCAGTATTTT	CASRDRPTDTQYF
NA	TRBD2	TRBV5-4	TRBJ2-3	TGTGCCAGCAGCCGGGGACTAGCGGGGGTCACAGATACGCAGTATTTT	CASSRGLAGVTDTQYF
NA	TRBD1	TRBV10-3	TRBJ1-6	TGTGCCATCAGGGGACAGGGCCCTAATTCACCCCTCCACTTT	CAIRGQGPNSPLHF
NA	NA	TRBV9	TRBJ1-6	TGTGCCAGCAGCGTAGGTCCCAGGGATAATTCACCCCTCCACTTT	CASSVGPRDNSPLHF
NA	TRBD1	TRBV18	TRBJ1-2	TGTGCCAGCTCACCACACCCGGGACAGGACCCAGATGGCTACACCTTC	CASSPHPGQDPDGYTF
few	NA	TRBV4-1	TRBJ1-1	TGCGCCAGCAGCCAAGATCCTGGAGCACGTGAAGCTTTCTTT	CASSQDPGAREAFF
NA	TRBD2	TRBV11-2	TRBJ2-7	TGTGCCAGCAGCGAACCACTAGCGATTCTCTCCTACGAGCAGTACTTC	CASSEPLAILSYEQYF
NA	TRBD1	TRBV7-6	TRBJ1-2	TGTGCCAGCAGCTGGGGACAGGGGGCTCACTACACCTTC	CASSWGQGAHYTF
NA	NA	TRBV20-1	TRBJ1-2	TGCAGTGCTAGTCCGGGGGGGAACTCTAACTATGGCTACACCTTC	CSASPGGNSNYGYTF
NA	NA	TRBV29-1	TRBJ2-3	TGCTCAGGGGCCCTCGCTCCCGCGGATACGCAGTATTTT	CSGALAPADTQYF
NA	TRBD1	TRBV6-6	TRBJ1-4	TGTGCCAGCAGTTATAGGGACAGTTCTAATGAAAAACTGTTTTTT	CASSYRDSSNEKLFF
NA	NA	TRBV19	TRBJ1-1	TGTGCCAGTAGTATTCAGGGGCCTAACACTGAAGCTTTCTTT	CASSIQGPNTEAFF
NA	TRBD2	TRBV6-5	TRBJ2-5	TGTGCCAGCTCAGGCGGGGGGCTAGAGACCCAGTACTTC	CASSGGGLETQYF
NA	NA	TRBV19	TRBJ2-2	TGTGCCAGTAGGGCCCACACCGGGGAGCTGTTTTTT	CASRAHTGELFF
NA	NA	TRBV2	TRBJ1-2	TGTGCCAGCAGCACCGAGGAGTGCTACACCTTC	CASSTEECYTF